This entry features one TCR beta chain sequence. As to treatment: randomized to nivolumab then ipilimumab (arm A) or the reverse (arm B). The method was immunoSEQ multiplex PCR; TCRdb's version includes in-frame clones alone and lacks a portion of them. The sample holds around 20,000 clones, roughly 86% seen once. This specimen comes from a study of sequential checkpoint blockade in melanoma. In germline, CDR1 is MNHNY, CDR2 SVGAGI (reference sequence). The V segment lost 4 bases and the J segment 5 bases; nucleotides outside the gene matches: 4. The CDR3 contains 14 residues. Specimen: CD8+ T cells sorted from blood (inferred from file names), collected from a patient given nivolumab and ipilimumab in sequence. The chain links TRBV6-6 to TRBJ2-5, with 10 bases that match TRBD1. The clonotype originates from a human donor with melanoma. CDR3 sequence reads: CASSSTGGAETQYF. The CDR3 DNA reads TGTGCCAGCAGTTCGACAGGGGGCGCGGAGACCCAGTACTTC.